This entry lists 27 T cell receptor beta chains sequenced from one sample in a study of cytomegalovirus exposure and HLA in healthy donors. In the PCR, 60 Vbeta and 13 Jbeta primers were used. This table comes from immunoSEQ multiplex PCR, and its TCRdb copy is limited to in-frame clones, with some not included. The sample table includes about 79,000 clones. Specimen: PBMCs. Receptors originate from a man aged 30 to 45 in good health and CMV-seronegative.

CDR3 DNA: TGTGCCAGCAGTACAACAGGGAAATCTGAAGCTTTCTTT. Translation gives CASSTTGKSEAFF. The chain has TRBV6-5 and TRBJ1-1, with D tentatively TRBD1 (6 bases). Trimming removed 5 bases at V and 6 bases at J, with 13 bases between. Germline lookup yields CDR1 MNHEY and CDR2 SVGAGI. The CDR3 has 13 residues.

The chain joins TRBV18 to TRBJ1-1; D remains ambiguous. CDR3 size: 15 residues. Germline assignment: CDR1 KGHSH and CDR2 LQKENI. Trimming cost V 3 bases and J 4 bases, with 15 bases left between them. CDR3 DNA sequence: TGTGCCAGCTCACCTTTAGGAGGGCTTTCCACTGAAGCTTTCTTT. Translated, it gives CASSPLGGLSTEAFF.

The CDR3 is CASSALAGGETQYF. In DNA form, the CDR3 reads TGTGCCAGCAGCGCACTAGCGGGAGGAGAGACCCAGTACTTC. The gene calls are TRBV7-2 and TRBJ2-5, with 12 bases aligning to TRBD2. The CDR3 extends over 14 amino acids. V dropped 5 bases and J dropped 4; count of bases not matched to a gene: 2. Germline loops: CDR1 SGHTA, CDR2 FQGNSA.

The rearrangement joins TRBV20-1 to TRBJ2-7; D remains ambiguous. The CDR3 covers 11 residues. Germline assignment: CDR1 DFQATT and CDR2 SNEGSKA (reference sequence). Trimming removed 5 bases from V and 4 bases from J, with 9 bases in between. The CDR3 nucleotides are TGCAGTGCTCTTATCCTATACGAGCAGTACTTC. Its translation: CSALILYEQYF.

This chain uses TRBV14 with TRBJ1-1; 8 positions match TRBD1. Per germline, CDR1 SGHDN and CDR2 FVKESK. Losses at the gene ends were 3 bases for V and 7 bases for J; bases not matched to a gene: 4. The CDR3 runs to 13 residues. The CDR3 sequence is CASSQETGVEAFF. The CDR3 DNA reads as TGTGCCAGCAGCCAGGAGACAGGGGTTGAAGCTTTCTTT.

This chain joins TRBV2 and TRBJ2-7, with TRBD2 identical over 14 bases. V shed 6 bases and J 2 bases; nucleotides not matched to a gene: 6. CDR1 and CDR2 (germline): SNHLY, FYNNEI. This CDR3 region has 16 residues. The CDR3 loop reads CASSAGLAGGPYEQYF. The CDR3 coding sequence is TGTGCCAGCAGCGCCGGACTAGCGGGGGGTCCCTACGAGCAGTACTTC.

The gene calls are TRBV25-1 and TRBJ2-3; D possibly corresponds to TRBD2 (5 bases). Trimming took 1 base from V and 3 from J, leaving 5 bases between them. The CDR3 is 13 amino acids. Germline CDR1 MGHDK, CDR2 SYGVNS. CDR3 nucleotide sequence: TGTGCCAGCAGTGAATCGGGAACAGATACGCAGTATTTT. Its protein product is CASSESGTDTQYF.

The chain joins TRBV2 to TRBJ2-7; a weak D match, TRBD2 (6 bases). Germline assignment: CDR1 SNHLY and CDR2 FYNNEI. Trimming stripped 6 bases from V and 3 bases from J, with 12 bases between. The CDR3 is 13 residues long. This chain's CDR3 is CASRVGGNYEQYF. The CDR3 nucleotides read TGTGCCAGCAGGGTTGGGGGGAACTACGAGCAGTACTTC.

CDR3 residues: CASSSDSFNYEQYF. DNA of the CDR3: TGCGCCAGCAGCTCGGACAGCTTTAACTACGAGCAGTACTTC. The chain has TRBV5-1 and TRBJ2-7; perhaps TRBD1 as D (6 bases). The CDR3 spans 14 residues. Germline V gene data show CDR1 as SGHRS and CDR2 as YFSETQ. The V and J ends lost 3 bases and 3 bases respectively, with 13 bases between them.

This chain connects TRBV6-5 to TRBJ2-2; maybe TRBD1 (6 bases). This CDR3 has 16 residues. V was trimmed by 2 bases and J by 3 bases, leaving 13 bases between them. The germline CDR1 and CDR2 sequences are MNHEY and SVGAGI. CDR3 sequence: CASSYVWGQDTGELFF. Here the CDR3 DNA reads TGTGCCAGCAGTTACGTATGGGGGCAAGACACCGGGGAGCTGTTTTTT.

The chain is built from TRBV5-6 and TRBJ2-1, with 12 bases fitting TRBD2. V trimming: 5 bases; J trimming: 9 bases; junction bases outside the gene matches: 9. Germline V gene lookup returns CDR1 SGHDT and CDR2 YYEEEE. This CDR3 comprises 15 residues. In DNA form, the CDR3 reads TGTGCCAGCAGGTCTGGACTAGCGGGATTCGGTGAGCAGTTCTTC. Its protein product is CASRSGLAGFGEQFF.

In DNA, the CDR3 is TGTGCCAGCAGTGAAAGGGGGATGCGGGAGACCCAGTACTTC. As protein: CASSERGMRETQYF. The chain uses TRBV6-1 and TRBJ2-5; possibly TRBD1 for D (6 bases). The CDR3 contains 14 residues. V lost 2 bases, J lost 5 bases, and 12 bases lay in between. Per germline, CDR1 MNHNS and CDR2 SASEGT.

About this clone: An end of the junction does not agree with germline; a read error may underlie this. The chain couples TRBV7-7 to TRBJ2-2; 8 bases align to TRBD1. The CDR3 is 14 amino acids. Germline V CDR1 and CDR2: SSHAT, FNYEAQ (reference sequence). CDR3 sequence (DNA): TGTGCTAGCAGCTTGGACAGGGCAGGCGGGGAGCTGTTTTTT. The encoded protein is CASSLDRAGGELFF. The full variable domain, in which reference TRBV7-7 and TRBJ2-2 provide the parts outside the CDR3, is GAGVSQSPRYKVTKRGQDVTLRCDPISSHATLYWYQQALGQGPEFLTYFNYEAQPDKSGLPSDRFSAERPEGSISTLTIQRTEQRDSAMYRCASSLDRAGGELFFGEGSRLTVL.

The chain has TRBV7-8 and TRBJ2-4; D is unclear. The CDR3 runs 17 residues. V lost 2 bases to trimming and J lost 0 bases, with 14 bases between them. CDR1 and CDR2 from the germline V gene are SGHVS and FQNEAQ. The CDR3 nucleotides are TGTGCCAGCAGCTTAAGAAGACACCTATTAGCCAAAAACATTCAGTACTTC. Its translation: CASSLRRHLLAKNIQYF.

The genes are TRBV18 and TRBJ1-6; 7 bases line up with TRBD1. The length of the CDR3 is 19 residues. Germline V CDR1 and CDR2: KGHSH, LQKENI. Trimming cost V 3 bases and J 0 bases; bases outside gene matches: 11. The CDR3 nucleotides are TGTGCCAGCTCACCGGTCTCCCCTCAGGGGGGCTCCTATAATTCACCCCTCCACTTT. It yields the protein CASSPVSPQGGSYNSPLHF.

The V call is TRBV19, the J call TRBJ2-3; TRBD2 agrees at 9 bases. Germline V gene data show CDR1 as LNHDA and CDR2 as SQIVND (reference sequence). The length of the CDR3 is 16 residues. With V trimmed by 6 bases and J by 0 bases, 7 bases remained unmatched. CDR3 bases: TGTGCCAGTAGCGTCTTAGCGGGAGCTAGCACAGATACGCAGTATTTT. Translating it yields CASSVLAGASTDTQYF.

The gene calls are TRBV4-2 and TRBJ2-3, with TRBD2 as a possible D gene (6 bases). Trimming removed 0 bases from V and 1 base from J, with 11 bases in between. CDR1 is LGHNA and CDR2 is YNFKEQ in the germline V gene. The CDR3 totals 16 residues. CDR3 sequence (DNA): TGTGCCAGCAGCCAAGATCTGGGGACTGGCACAGATACGCAGTATTTT. It codes for CASSQDLGTGTDTQYF.

The chain is built from TRBV7-9 and TRBJ1-2; perhaps TRBD1 as D (6 bases). The CDR3 spans 14 residues. Trimming stripped 1 base from V and 4 bases from J, with 10 bases between. Germline V lookup: CDR1 SEHNR, CDR2 FQNEAQ (reference sequence). The CDR3 sequence: CASSLVGQPYGYTF. The CDR3 nucleotides read TGTGCCAGCAGCTTAGTAGGACAGCCCTATGGCTACACCTTC.

V and J are TRBV7-2 and TRBJ1-2; 7 bases are shared with TRBD1. Germline loops: CDR1 SGHTA, CDR2 FQGNSA. The CDR3 length is 14 residues. The trim removed 1 base at V and 6 bases at J, leaving 5 bases unmatched. This CDR3 reads CASSLGQGRHGYTF. DNA of the CDR3: TGTGCCAGCAGCTTAGGACAGGGTAGGCATGGCTACACCTTC.

V gene TRBV6-1 combines with J gene TRBJ2-7; 10 bases are a match to TRBD2. CDR1 and CDR2 from the germline V gene are MNHNS and SASEGT. The V gene end was trimmed by 2 bases and the J gene end by 7 bases; junction bases not matched to a gene: 8. CDR3 length: 15 residues. In DNA form, the CDR3 reads TGTGCCAGCAGTGAACCGGGACTAGCGTCTAAAGAGCAGTACTTC. Amino acids: CASSEPGLASKEQYF.

V is TRBV29-1 and J is TRBJ1-1; 9 bases are a match to TRBD1. V dropped 5 bases and J dropped 4; count of bases not matched to a gene: 8. This CDR3 is 14 amino acids long. Germline loops: CDR1 SQVTM, CDR2 ANQGSEA. CDR3 loop: CSVLLDRGVTEAFF. The CDR3 nucleotides are TGCAGCGTTCTATTGGACAGGGGAGTCACTGAAGCTTTCTTT.

In the case of this clone: Other DNA sequences in the sample encode the same CDR3. In nucleotides, the CDR3 is TGTGCCAGCAGTTCCGGGGCAGGGGAGACCGGGGAGCTGTTTTTT. Translating it yields CASSSGAGETGELFF. The rearrangement links TRBV6-5 to TRBJ2-2; the D gene is possibly TRBD1 (6 bases). V gave up 4 bases and J gave up 5 bases, with 14 bases separating them. The CDR3 length is 15 residues. Germline V gene sequence: CDR1 MNHEY, CDR2 SVGAGI.

The chain employs TRBV4-1 and TRBJ1-4; no clear D. CDR1 is MGHRA, CDR2 YSYEKL, per germline. Trimming took off 2 bases at V and 1 base at J, with 8 bases between the two ends. The CDR3 loop spans 15 amino acids. The CDR3 protein is CASSQFSVTNEKLFF. CDR3 bases: TGCGCCAGCAGCCAATTTTCGGTAACTAATGAAAAACTGTTTTTT.

The CDR3 region is CASSSNTQETQYF. The CDR3 nucleotides read TGTGCCAGCAGCTCGAACACCCAAGAGACCCAGTACTTC. V and J are TRBV9 and TRBJ2-5, with unresolved D. The CDR3 covers 13 residues. V was cut by 4 bases and J by 1 base, with 8 bases left in between. Germline V gene sequence: CDR1 SGDLS, CDR2 YYNGEE.

V is TRBV28 and J is TRBJ2-7; D is ambiguous. The length of the CDR3 is 12 residues. The germline CDR1 and CDR2 sequences are MDHEN and SYDVKM. Trimming stripped 5 bases from V and 2 bases from J, with 7 bases between. Here the CDR3 reads CASSNRPYEQYF. CDR3 sequence (DNA): TGTGCCAGCAGTAACAGACCCTACGAGCAGTACTTC. Supplemented by reference TRBV28 and TRBJ2-7, the full variable domain reads DVKVTQSSRYLVKRTGEKVFLECVQDMDHENMFWYRQDPGLGLRLIYFSYDVKMKEKGDIPEGYSVSREKKERFSLILESASTNQTSMYLCASSNRPYEQYFGPGTRLTVT.

The genes are TRBV6-6 and TRBJ2-7; weak D call: TRBD2 (6 bases). Germline CDR1 and CDR2: MNHNY and SVGAGI (reference sequence). The CDR3 has 16 residues. V was cut by 10 bases and J by 6 bases, with 28 bases left in between. The CDR3 DNA reads as TGTGCCACCCTTACGGACGGGGGAGCGCGCCCCGGCGAGCAGTACTTC. Its protein is CATLTDGGARPGEQYF.

This chain links TRBV5-1 with TRBJ2-5, with TRBD1 matching over 10 bases. The CDR3 is 15 amino acids. In germline, CDR1 is SGHRS, CDR2 YFSETQ. Germline trimming cut 2 bases from V and 5 bases from J; bases unmatched to any gene: 6. The CDR3, as DNA: TGCGCCAGCAGCTTTACCGGGACAGGGGACGAGACCCAGTACTTC. Its protein is CASSFTGTGDETQYF.